This note documents a single TCR beta chain sequence. No cognate antigen has been identified for it. Base qualities are not provided; no much larger clone lies one nucleotide away. The data are from a study of cytotoxic CD8 clonotypes in ibrutinib-treated CLL (dated by TCRdb to 2020 to 2023). Regarding the research as a whole: In this cohort, about 15 patients were treatment-naive and about a dozen were relapsed/refractory, while around 17 had unmutated IGHV. Responses were partial in about 25 patients and complete in 2; after median approximately 5.5 years follow-up, roughly 14 stayed in remission and approximately 12 progressed. Samples at response were collected after a median of about 11 months of treatment, with a range of about 6 to 40 months. Samples averaged approximately 240,000 productive templates and some 96,000 productive rearrangements. Of the roughly 86 participants in the trial, about two dozen had longitudinal samples available. Cryopreserved peripheral blood mononuclear cells were obtained prior to treatment, at the time of response, and at either disease progression or sustained remission. Patients were still on ibrutinib when every remission and progressive disease sample was collected.

On a MiSeq, deep resolution sequencing aimed for a depth between 1 in 1 million and 1 in 200,000 T cells, with each clonotype covered about 9.9x on average. The immunoSEQ hsTCRB Kit was used to generate the TCR beta libraries. The source study handled its data this way. ImmunoSEQ Data Assistant and ImmunoSEQ Analyzer were used for data analysis, and V, D and J genes were assigned according to IMGT definitions. Clonality, which ranges from 0 to 1, was calculated as one minus the normalized Shannon entropy of productive rearrangement frequencies. Only overrepresented clonotypes making up at least 0.05% of each patient's repertoire were included in the public clonotype analysis. Repertoires from 10 to 15 age-matched healthy donors in immuneACCESS were used as clonality controls. Held by TCRdb, this immuneACCESS table contains in-frame sequences only and omits some clones. Under half of the omission traces to an unresolved V gene where checked; the cause of the rest is unknown. V and J calls and clone size are as listed in that table; D and trimming were resolved from the DNA. This sample holds tens of thousands of clones; roughly 57% were observed only once. Together, the top ten hold approximately 32% of the sample.

What the time point label conveys for this sample: about twelve months on ibrutinib. Roughly 1.8 micrograms of genomic DNA were extracted from cryopreserved PBMCs for TCR beta library preparation. Longitudinal blood samples from CLL patients on ibrutinib monotherapy underwent high-throughput TCR beta sequencing. The patients took part in an open-label, single-center phase 2 trial of ibrutinib monotherapy. On the study overall, not on this receptor specifically: Public clonotypes were rare and either shrank or stayed stable during treatment, and the rise in clonality at ibrutinib response reflected expansion of private clonotypes. Baseline clonality was found to be higher than that of age-matched healthy donors and was strongly correlated with circulating CD8+ T-cell counts. Clonality increased at ibrutinib response, stayed stable in sustained remission, and fell back toward baseline at progression. Sustained-remission and progressing patients did not have matched sampling times, and lymph node repertoires were not examined.

In the germline V gene, CDR1 corresponds to ENHRY and CDR2 to SYGVKD. From the cysteine through the phenylalanine, the CDR3 covers 17 amino acids. The read is trimmed to its CDR3 DNA, 51 bases read in frame from base 1. V is shortened by 0 bases, J by 0 bases, and the region joining them spans 12 bases. The chain is made from TRBV10-3 and TRBJ1-3, and possibly TRBD1, on 5 matching bases. The sample in question was PBMCs, obtained after 12 months of ibrutinib treatment. The sequence derives from a human donor with chronic lymphocytic leukemia. The DNA reads TGTGCCATCAGTGAGTCGGAAACGGGGCTCTCTGGAAACACCATATATTTT. Translation gives CAISESETGLSGNTIYF.